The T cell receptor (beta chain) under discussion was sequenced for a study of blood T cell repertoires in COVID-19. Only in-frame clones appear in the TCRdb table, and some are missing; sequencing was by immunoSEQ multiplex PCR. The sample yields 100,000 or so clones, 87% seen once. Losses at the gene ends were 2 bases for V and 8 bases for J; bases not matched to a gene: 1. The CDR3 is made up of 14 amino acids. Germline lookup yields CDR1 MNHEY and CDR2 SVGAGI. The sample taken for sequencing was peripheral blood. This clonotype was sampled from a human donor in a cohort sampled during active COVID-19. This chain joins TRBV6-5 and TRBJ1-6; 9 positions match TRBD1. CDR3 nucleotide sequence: TGTGCCAGCAGTTACCGGGACAGGGATTCACCCCTCCACTTT. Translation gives CASSYRDRDSPLHF.